The clone carrying this TCR beta chain turned up a few times. Its antigen is undetermined. After the first PCR, alpha and beta chain libraries were processed separately. The data were obtained in a study of naive and memory T cell subsets. Study-wide findings and caveats: Over 90% of naive TCR sequences appeared only once after error correction, unlike memory subsets. A few larger clonotypes appeared in naive repertoires, especially CD8, possibly memory cells re-expressing CD45RA.

The V end lost 4 bases, the J end lost 11 bases, and 20 bases lay between the germline ends. The CDR3 contains 14 residues. CDR1 MNHEY and CDR2 SVGAGI come from the germline V gene. The beta constant-region primer was an equimolar mix of two oligonucleotides covering TRBC1 and TRBC2. Ligated cDNA was amplified by four rounds of PCR with nested alpha and beta constant-region primers and SP2. The cDNA 3' end received a ligated single-stranded oligonucleotide carrying the SP2 primer and a 12-nucleotide UMI. From the UMI-ligation and nested PCR reads, TCRdb called clonotypes with MiXCR, one entry per CDR3 protein. This sample has 150,000 or so distinct CDR3 sequences, with approximately 22% found just once.

This chain joins TRBV6-5 and TRBJ2-5, with D perhaps given as TRBD1 or TRBD2 (5 bases each). This receptor was obtained from a human donor in good health. The material sequenced was naive CD4+ T cells from blood. The CDR3 DNA is TGTGCCAGCAGTTTACGTCTCGAATGGGGGACGCAGTACTTC. Translation gives CASSLRLEWGTQYF.